This T cell receptor beta chain was sequenced in a study of OX40 agonist ivuxolimab in advanced cancers. Looking at the study overall: The costimulatory receptor OX40 (CD134) was targeted by ivuxolimab, a fully human IgG2 agonistic monoclonal antibody. Intravenous ivuxolimab was administered to patients every 2 weeks at six dose levels: 0.01, 0.1, 0.3, 1.5, 3 and 10 mg/kg. Of the roughly 54 patients in dose escalation, some 19 had hepatocellular carcinoma, approximately 15 had melanoma, 9 had renal cell carcinoma and 9 had head and neck cancer. In the dose-escalation cohort, 82.7% of patients were male, and the mean age was around 60 years, with a range of about 23 to 85. Prior anti-PD-1, anti-PD-L1 or anti-CTLA-4 therapy was permitted, and 40% of dose-escalation patients had received checkpoint inhibitors. Partial responses occurred in three dose-escalation patients: two with cutaneous melanoma and one with hepatocellular carcinoma. The point of sequencing TCRbeta in the periphery was to test whether ivuxolimab changed TCR sequence diversity and drove clonal T-cell expansion. The monotherapy dose-escalation portion (N ≈ 57 patients) of the phase I ivuxolimab trial is reported in the paper. Overall study results and their limits: Which antigens the clonally expanded peripheral T cells were specific for was not determined. Low levels of normalized T-cell clonal expansion were also seen in some nonresponding patients. After ivuxolimab, CD8+ T cells had more expanded clones than CD4+ T cells on average. At doses from 0.1 to 3.0 mg/kg, clonal expansion was seen in both CD4+ and CD8+ blood T cells between baseline and week 6. In partial responders in the 0.1-3.0 mg/kg groups, normalized peripheral clonal expansion was found to be among the lowest, especially among CD8+ T cells.

Via the germline V gene (reference sequence), CDR1 is LNHDA and CDR2 SQIVND. Inclusive of the bounding cysteine and phenylalanine, the CDR3 is 13 residues long. The kept DNA is CDR3 alone, 39 bases in frame from the first base. V gives up 4 bases and J gives up 5 bases, and the segment between their germline ends measures 11 bases. This clone has more than one count but fewer than ten. Its antigen remains unidentified. Nothing much larger sits one base from this clone, and base qualities are not available. Different DNA sequences within this sample yield the same CDR3. Genomic DNA was extracted from sorted cells for sequencing of the TCRbeta CDR3 region. TCRbeta CDR3 regions were sequenced using the immunoSEQ Assay. TCRdb limited this immuneACCESS table to in-frame rearrangements with V and J called. A share of clones is missing; checked studies link under half to unresolved V genes, and the rest is unexplained. The sample yields around 76,000 clones; 85% were counted once. Approximately 0.63% of the sample rests with the top ten.

The trial excluded patients who had a history of autoimmune disease or who were on systemic immunosuppression. Peripheral blood for TCR sequencing was drawn from every dose cohort at baseline, at cycle 4 day 1 and at cycle 7 day 1. Samples were obtained from an open-label, multicenter, first-in-human phase I dose-escalation trial of ivuxolimab. The trial enrolled adults with locally advanced or metastatic head and neck squamous cell, hepatocellular, melanoma or renal cell carcinoma. Before TCR sequencing, CD4+ T cells and CD8+ T cells from peripheral blood were sorted into separate populations. This clonotype was obtained from an adult with an advanced solid tumor such as melanoma, head and neck, liver or kidney cancer. This specimen was CD4+ or CD8+ T cells sorted from blood, taken in a trial of the OX40 agonist ivuxolimab. The chain was built from TRBV19 and TRBJ1-2; TRBD1 is a possible D gene, resting on 6 matching bases. The CDR3: CASSKQGNYGYTF. At the DNA level, the sequence is TGTGCCAGTAGTAAACAGGGTAATTATGGCTACACCTTC.